The 28 T cell receptor beta chains below were found in one sample sequenced in a study of blood T cell repertoires in COVID-19. The repertoire was sequenced with immunoSEQ multiplex PCR; TCRdb's copy has only in-frame clones and lacks some. The sample lists 250,000 to 300,000 clones, approximately 86% seen once, with under 3.5% in the top ten. What was sequenced was peripheral blood. The receptors shown here come from a woman younger than 35 with acute or convalescent COVID-19.

There are a few counts of this clone. The chain carries TRBV18 and TRBJ1-1; a possible D gene is TRBD1 (6 bases). The CDR3 extends over 15 amino acids. Trimming removed 8 bases from V and 0 bases from J, with 16 bases in between. Looked up from germline, CDR1 is KGHSH and CDR2 is LQKENI. In DNA, the CDR3 is TGTGCCAGCACCCCGGACAGATCCATGAACACTGAAGCTTTCTTT. Protein: CASTPDRSMNTEAFF.

This chain connects TRBV27 to TRBJ2-1; D may be TRBD2 (6 bases). The V gene's germline CDR1 is MNHEY and CDR2 SMNVEV (reference sequence). The CDR3 runs to 18 residues. Trimming left V 5 bases short and J 5 bases short, with 25 bases between. This CDR3 is CASSRLTPEGPAHNEQFF. CDR3 DNA sequence: TGTGCCAGCAGTCGACTCACCCCGGAGGGCCCGGCTCACAATGAGCAGTTCTTC.

V is TRBV7-2 and J is TRBJ1-2; D is unclear. V lost 3 bases and J lost 0, with 2 bases in between. This CDR3 is 12 amino acids long. CDR1 is SGHTA, CDR2 FQGNSA, per germline. CDR3 coding DNA: TGTGCCAGCAGCTTTACTAACTATGGCTACACCTTC. Protein: CASSFTNYGYTF.

This rearrangement joins TRBV4-3 to TRBJ2-1; TRBD2 matches 12 bases. Trimming cost V 8 bases and J 8 bases; bases outside gene matches: 10. The germline V gene encodes CDR1 LGHNA and CDR2 YSLEER. The CDR3 is 15 residues long. CDR3 coding DNA: TGCGCCAGCCGGACTAGCGGGAAGGAAACCGATGAGCAGTTCTTC. It specifies CASRTSGKETDEQFF.

This chain uses TRBV6-5 with TRBJ1-1, with a weak D call TRBD1 (5 bases). Trimming pared 1 base from V and 1 base from J, leaving 10 bases between. Germline lookup yields CDR1 MNHEY and CDR2 SVGAGI. This CDR3 has 15 amino acids. The CDR3: CASSYWGSGNTEAFF. The CDR3 bases are TGTGCCAGCAGTTACTGGGGCTCGGGGAACACTGAAGCTTTCTTT.

The chain employs TRBV6-2 or TRBV6-3 and TRBJ2-7; 7 bases map to TRBD1. V lost 2 bases to trimming and J lost 4 bases; unmatched junction nucleotides: 14. The CDR3 contains 17 residues. Germline V gives CDR1 MNHEY, CDR2 SVGEGT. The CDR3 nucleotides read TGTGCCAGCAGTTACCCTACGTTACGACAGGGTAAATACGAGCAGTACTTC. Its protein product is CASSYPTLRQGKYEQYF.

V is TRBV2 and J is TRBJ2-1; 7 bases agree with TRBD2. The trim removed 3 bases at V and 2 bases at J, leaving 4 bases unmatched. The CDR3 contains 15 residues. Germline V CDR1 and CDR2: SNHLY, FYNNEI. DNA for the CDR3: TGTGCCAGCAGTGACGCTAGCGGAGCCTACAATGAGCAGTTCTTC. Translated: CASSDASGAYNEQFF.

The sample holds many counts of this clone. The chain carries TRBV7-2 and TRBJ2-1; TRBD2 agrees at 7 bases. The CDR3 is 15 residues long. Losses at the gene ends were 1 base for V and 8 bases for J; bases not matched to a gene: 8. The germline V gene has CDR1 SGHTA and CDR2 FQGNSA. CDR3 sequence (DNA): TGTGCCAGCAGCTTAGATCCGACTAGCAGGGATGAGCAGTTCTTC. Its translation is CASSLDPTSRDEQFF.

CDR3 DNA sequence: TGTGCCACCATGAAACGGGACAGGGTCCACGAGCAGTACTTC. Protein product: CATMKRDRVHEQYF. This chain uses TRBV6-5 with TRBJ2-7; 9 bases fit TRBD1. Trimming at V came to 10 bases and at J to 5 bases, leaving 12 bases not matched to a gene. The CDR3 runs 14 residues. Germline values: CDR1 MNHEY, CDR2 SVGAGI.

V usage is TRBV4-3 and J usage is TRBJ2-5; TRBD2 agrees at 8 bases. Germline-derived CDR1 and CDR2 are LGHNA and YSLEER. Trimming took 6 bases from V and 5 from J; bases not matched to a gene: 11. The CDR3 has 15 residues. CDR3 in amino acids: CASSRGAGRAETQYF. Here the CDR3 DNA reads TGCGCCAGCAGTCGCGGGGCCGGGAGGGCGGAGACCCAGTACTTC.

The rearrangement joins TRBV6-5 to TRBJ2-5, with 7 bases that match TRBD1. Germline values: CDR1 MNHEY, CDR2 SVGAGI. J lost 5 bases, V lost 7 bases, and 7 bases had no gene match. The CDR3 spans 13 residues. The CDR3 nucleotides are TGTGCCAGCACCGACAGGGTTGGCGAGACCCAGTACTTC. It codes for CASTDRVGETQYF.

V usage is TRBV29-1 and J usage is TRBJ2-3; 10 bases are a match to TRBD2. This CDR3 comprises 15 residues. J lost 4 bases, V lost 2 bases, and 6 bases had no gene match. Germline CDR1 SQVTM, CDR2 ANQGSEA. The CDR3 loop is CSVELAGVVPDTQYF. The CDR3 DNA follows: TGCAGCGTTGAACTAGCGGGAGTAGTCCCAGATACGCAGTATTTT.

The J gene is TRBJ2-7, the V gene TRBV5-1, with D possibly TRBD2 on 6 matching bases. Deletions cut 0 bases from V and 0 bases from J, with 10 bases between. Germline values: CDR1 SGHRS, CDR2 YFSETQ. CDR3 size: 15 residues. CDR3 DNA sequence: TGCGCCAGCAGCTTGGATAGCGGCAGCTCCTACGAGCAGTACTTC. Translated: CASSLDSGSSYEQYF.

The chain is built from TRBV19 and TRBJ2-5; 10 bases are shared with TRBD1. V was pared by 3 bases and J by 8 bases, with 6 bases of the junction left unmatched. Germline V lookup: CDR1 LNHDA, CDR2 SQIVND (reference sequence). The CDR3 is 14 amino acids. The CDR3 DNA follows: TGTGCCAGTAGTATCCTGGGACAGGGGCGCACCCAGTACTTC. Translation gives CASSILGQGRTQYF.

In its sample, this clone was seen once. V usage is TRBV5-1 and J usage is TRBJ2-7, with D tentatively TRBD2 (5 bases). Germline assignment: CDR1 SGHRS and CDR2 YFSETQ. V was pared by 4 bases and J by 0 bases, with 23 bases between. This CDR3 is built from 18 residues. The CDR3 DNA is TGCGCCAGCAGCCCCACCAGCCTGAGGACCGGACTCTCCTACGAGCAGTACTTC. It is translated as CASSPTSLRTGLSYEQYF.

As to this clone: Other DNA sequences of this sample code for an identical CDR3. J is TRBJ2-3 and V is TRBV6-1; the D is unclear. Trimming removed 2 bases at V and 3 bases at J, with 9 bases between. Germline V gene data show CDR1 as MNHNS and CDR2 as SASEGT. The CDR3 contains 14 residues. The CDR3 protein is CASSERSSTDTQYF. The CDR3 nucleotides are TGTGCCAGCAGTGAAAGGTCTAGTACAGATACGCAGTATTTT.

CDR3 in amino acids: CASSPGENQPQHF. The CDR3 DNA follows: TGTGCCAGCTCACCAGGGGAGAATCAGCCCCAGCATTTT. This rearrangement joins TRBV18 to TRBJ1-5, with D unresolved. Germline V gives CDR1 KGHSH, CDR2 LQKENI. V was clipped by 2 bases and J by 4 bases, with 6 bases between them. The CDR3 length is 13 residues.

The V call is TRBV5-1, the J call TRBJ2-2; 9 nucleotides align to TRBD1. With V trimmed by 6 bases and J by 4 bases, 4 bases remained unmatched. From germline, CDR1 is SGHRS and CDR2 YFSETQ. CDR3 length: 14 residues. In DNA form, the CDR3 reads TGCGCCAGCAAATTGACAGGGGGCACCGGGGAGCTGTTTTTT. Protein sequence: CASKLTGGTGELFF.

This rearrangement joins TRBV6-2 or TRBV6-3 to TRBJ2-4; D is ambiguous. The CDR3 is 14 amino acids. Deletions cut 4 bases from V and 0 bases from J, with 7 bases between. The V gene's germline CDR1 is MNHEY and CDR2 SVGEGT. CDR3 loop: CASSSSGAKNIQYF. CDR3 coding DNA: TGTGCCAGCAGTTCGTCCGGAGCCAAAAACATTCAGTACTTC.

The chain links TRBV2 to TRBJ2-3; 9 bases align to TRBD2. CDR1 SNHLY and CDR2 FYNNEI come from the germline V gene. V gave up 7 bases and J gave up 2 bases; unmatched junction bases: 13. The CDR3 length is 17 residues. CDR3 nucleotides: TGTGCCAGCACCGGGGGTAGCGGGAGTGGGCCCACAGATACGCAGTATTTT. Its translation is CASTGGSGSGPTDTQYF.

The table lists this clone with a count of one. The sample contains more than one DNA sequence encoding this CDR3. The genes are TRBV7-2 and TRBJ2-7, with 14 bases matching TRBD2. Germline CDR1 and CDR2: SGHTA and FQGNSA. J lost 3 bases, V lost 1 base, and 2 bases had no gene match. The CDR3 extends over 16 amino acids. CDR3 sequence (DNA): TGTGCCAGCAGCTTAGTAGGGACTAGCGGGAGCTACGAGCAGTACTTC. This gives the protein CASSLVGTSGSYEQYF. Full variable domain (missing parts from reference TRBV7-2 and TRBJ2-7): GAGVSQSPSNKVTEKGKDVELRCDPISGHTALYWYRQSLGQGLEFLIYFQGNSAPDKSGLPSDRFSAERTGGSVSTLTIQRTQQEDSAVYLCASSLVGTSGSYEQYFGPGTRLTVT.

CDR3 sequence: CASSYSSGNEKLFF. The DNA for the CDR3 is TGTGCCAGCAGTTACTCGTCCGGTAATGAAAAACTGTTTTTT. This rearrangement joins TRBV6-5 to TRBJ1-4; D unclear. Trimming shortened V by 0 bases and J by 4 bases, and 6 bases separated the two germline ends. The CDR3 covers 14 residues. The germline V gene encodes CDR1 MNHEY and CDR2 SVGAGI.

The chain is built from TRBV24-1 and TRBJ2-1, with unresolved D. Germline CDR1 KGHDR, CDR2 SFDVKD. The CDR3 is 12 amino acids. Trimming cost V 5 bases and J 4 bases, with 5 bases left between them. In nucleotides, the CDR3 is TGTGCCACCAGTGGGCAGTACAATGAGCAGTTCTTC. It codes for CATSGQYNEQFF.

V is TRBV28 and J is TRBJ1-1; D unresolved. V was pared by 6 bases and J by 5 bases, with 10 bases between. Looked up from germline, CDR1 is MDHEN and CDR2 is SYDVKM. This CDR3 has 12 amino acids. CDR3 sequence: CASRLRETEAFF. CDR3 in DNA: TGTGCCAGCAGATTGCGGGAAACTGAAGCTTTCTTT. Combining the CDR3 with reference TRBV28 and TRBJ1-1 gives the whole variable domain DVKVTQSSRYLVKRTGEKVFLECVQDMDHENMFWYRQDPGLGLRLIYFSYDVKMKEKGDIPEGYSVSREKKERFSLILESASTNQTSMYLCASRLRETEAFFGQGTRLTVV.

The V gene is TRBV3-1 (or the pseudogene TRBV3-2), the J gene TRBJ2-7; 10 positions match TRBD1. The CDR3 length is 16 residues. The J segment lost 4 bases and the V segment lost 4 bases, leaving 10 bases of the junction unmatched. The germline V gene encodes CDR1 LGHDT and CDR2 YNNKEL (reference sequence). CDR3 in DNA: TGTGCCAGCAGCCCCTTGACAGGGGGCCCCTTTTACGAGCAGTACTTC. It specifies CASSPLTGGPFYEQYF.

The chain employs TRBV5-1 and TRBJ2-3; D might be TRBD2 (6 bases). CDR3 length: 14 residues. Deletions cut 2 bases from V and 4 bases from J, with 11 bases between. CDR1 and CDR2 (germline): SGHRS, YFSETQ. CDR3 sequence: CASSFGGGADTQYF. The CDR3 nucleotides are TGCGCCAGCAGCTTCGGGGGAGGAGCAGATACGCAGTATTTT. Variable domain in full (rest from reference TRBV5-1 and TRBJ2-3): KAGVTQTPRYLIKTRGQQVTLSCSPISGHRSVSWYQQTPGQGLQFLFEYFSETQRNKGNFPGRFSGRQFSNSRSEMNVSTLELGDSALYLCASSFGGGADTQYFGPGTRLTVL.

The chain combines TRBV18 with TRBJ2-3, with TRBD2 matching over 8 bases. V lost 1 base and J lost 2; bases outside the gene matches: 5. This CDR3 contains 16 residues. Germline values: CDR1 KGHSH, CDR2 LQKENI. CDR3 DNA sequence: TGTGCCAGCTCACCACTGGCGGGAGGATACACAGATACGCAGTATTTT. As protein: CASSPLAGGYTDTQYF.

The chain is built from TRBV6-5 and TRBJ1-1; D possibly corresponds to TRBD1 (5 bases). Trimming shortened V by 2 bases and J by 4 bases, and 11 bases separated the two germline ends. CDR3 length: 14 residues. Germline lookup yields CDR1 MNHEY and CDR2 SVGAGI. The CDR3 is CASSYGAAGTEAFF. The CDR3 DNA follows: TGTGCCAGCAGTTACGGGGCTGCTGGCACTGAAGCTTTCTTT.